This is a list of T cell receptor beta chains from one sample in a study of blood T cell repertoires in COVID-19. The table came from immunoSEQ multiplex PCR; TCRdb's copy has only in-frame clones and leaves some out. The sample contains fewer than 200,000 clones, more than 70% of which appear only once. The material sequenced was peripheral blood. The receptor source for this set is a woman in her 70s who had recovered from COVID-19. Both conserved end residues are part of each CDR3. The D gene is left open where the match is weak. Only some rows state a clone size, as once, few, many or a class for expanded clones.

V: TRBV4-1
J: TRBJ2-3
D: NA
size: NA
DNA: TGCGCCAGCAGTTGGGGACTCAAGGGGCCAGCCACAGATACGCAGTATTTT
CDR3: CASSWGLKGPATDTQYF

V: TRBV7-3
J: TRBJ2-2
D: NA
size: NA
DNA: TGTGCCAGCAGCTACGGGAACACCGGGGAGCTGTTTTTT
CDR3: CASSYGNTGELFF

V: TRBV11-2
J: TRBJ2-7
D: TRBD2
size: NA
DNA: TGTGCCAGCAGCCCAGCGGGACTAGCGGGAGAGCAGTACTTC
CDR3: CASSPAGLAGEQYF

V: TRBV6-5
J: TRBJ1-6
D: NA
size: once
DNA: TGTGCCAGCAGTTCTCGGGGTCCGGGGTCACCCCTCCACTTT
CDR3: CASSSRGPGSPLHF

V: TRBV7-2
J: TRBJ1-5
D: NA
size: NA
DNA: TGTGCCAGCAGCCCCCTGGCGGGAGCCTATAGCAATCAGCCCCAGCATTTT
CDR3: CASSPLAGAYSNQPQHF

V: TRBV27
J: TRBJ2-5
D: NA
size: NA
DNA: TGTGCCAGCACCCCCCGACAGGCCCAGGGGACCCAGTACTTC
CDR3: CASTPRQAQGTQYF

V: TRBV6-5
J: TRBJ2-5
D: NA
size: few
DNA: TGTGCCAGCAGTTACGCCCGAGGCCAGCAAGAGACCCAGTACTTC
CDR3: CASSYARGQQETQYF

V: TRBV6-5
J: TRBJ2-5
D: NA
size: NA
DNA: TGTGCCAGCACCAGAAAGACGGAGGGGGAGACCCAGTACTTC
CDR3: CASTRKTEGETQYF

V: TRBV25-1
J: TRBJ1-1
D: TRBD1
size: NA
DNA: TGTGCCAGCAGTGAAGGACAGGGTTGGGCCACTGAAGCTTTCTTT
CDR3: CASSEGQGWATEAFF

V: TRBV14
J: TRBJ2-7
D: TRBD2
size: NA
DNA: TGTGCCAGCAGCCACGGGGGGGGTGGAGGCTACGAGCAGTACTTC
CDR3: CASSHGGGGGYEQYF

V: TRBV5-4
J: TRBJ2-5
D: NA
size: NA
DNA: TGTGCCAGCAGCTTGGGGGGGGTCCAAGAGACCCAGTACTTC
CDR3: CASSLGGVQETQYF

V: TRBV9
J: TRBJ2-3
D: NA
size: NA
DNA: TGTGCCAGCAGCGTAGGCCTGGGGGGGCCTCCAGATACGCAGTATTTT
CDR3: CASSVGLGGPPDTQYF

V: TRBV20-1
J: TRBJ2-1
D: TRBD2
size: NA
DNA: TGCAGTGCTAGTTCCGGGGGGGGAGGCCTCTACAATGAGCAGTTCTTC
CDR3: CSASSGGGGLYNEQFF

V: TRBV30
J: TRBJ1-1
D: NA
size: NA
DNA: TGTGCCTGGAACAGGATGAACACTGAAGCTTTCTTT
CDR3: CAWNRMNTEAFF

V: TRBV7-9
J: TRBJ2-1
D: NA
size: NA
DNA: TGTGCCAGCAGCTTGGGAGATGAGCAGTTCTTC
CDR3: CASSLGDEQFF

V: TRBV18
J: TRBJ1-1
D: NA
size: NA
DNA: TGTGCCAGCTCACCAGGTCCCGGGCGGGCTGAAGCTTTCTTT
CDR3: CASSPGPGRAEAFF

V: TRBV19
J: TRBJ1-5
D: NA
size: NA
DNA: TGTGCCAGTAGTATGGGTCGAGGGCCGAGCAATCAGCCCCAGCATTTT
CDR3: CASSMGRGPSNQPQHF

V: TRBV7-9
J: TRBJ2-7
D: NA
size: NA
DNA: TGTGCCAGCAGCTTGCCCCGGGAGATCGAGCAGTACTTC
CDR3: CASSLPREIEQYF

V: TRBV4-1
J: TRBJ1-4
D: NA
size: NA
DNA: TGCGCCAGCAGCCAAGACTCGTGGGGGGGTGGTGAAAAACTGTTTTTT
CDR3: CASSQDSWGGGEKLFF

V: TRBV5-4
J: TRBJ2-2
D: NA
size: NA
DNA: TGTGCCAGCAGCCCTAGCAGACTCGTGAACACCGGGGAGCTGTTTTTT
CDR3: CASSPSRLVNTGELFF

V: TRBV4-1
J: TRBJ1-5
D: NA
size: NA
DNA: TGCGCCAGCAGCCAAGATCGGCTACCCGGGGATCAGCCCCAGCATTTT
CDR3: CASSQDRLPGDQPQHF

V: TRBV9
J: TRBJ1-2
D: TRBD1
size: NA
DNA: TGTGCCAGCACCCCCCAGGGGGAAGCTAACTATGGCTACACCTTC
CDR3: CASTPQGEANYGYTF

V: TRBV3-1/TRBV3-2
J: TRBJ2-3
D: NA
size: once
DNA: TGTGCCAGCAGCCAAGTTTGGGGGAGGCCAGATACGCAGTATTTT
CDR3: CASSQVWGRPDTQYF

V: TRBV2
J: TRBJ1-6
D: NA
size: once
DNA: TGTGCCAGCACTTCTCAGGAGGATTCACCCCTCCACTTT
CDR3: CASTSQEDSPLHF

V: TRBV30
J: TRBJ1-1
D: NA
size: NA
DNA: TGTGCCTGGAGTGGGCCGGCCTTAGCCACTGAAGCTTTCTTT
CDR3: CAWSGPALATEAFF

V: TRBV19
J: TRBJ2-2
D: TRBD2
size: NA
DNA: TGTGCCAGTAGTATGGGCCTTAGCGGGGGGGAGCTGTTTTTT
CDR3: CASSMGLSGGELFF

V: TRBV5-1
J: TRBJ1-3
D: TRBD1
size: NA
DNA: TGCGCCAGCAGCCCGACAGGGGAAAACACCATATATTTT
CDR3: CASSPTGENTIYF

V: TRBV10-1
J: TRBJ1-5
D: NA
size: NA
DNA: TGCGCCAGCAGGGCGGATCAGCCCCAGCATTTT
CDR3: CASRADQPQHF

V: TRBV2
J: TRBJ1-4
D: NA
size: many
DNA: TGTGCCAGCAGCTTAGACAGGCGAGTTGAAAAACTGTTTTTT
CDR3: CASSLDRRVEKLFF

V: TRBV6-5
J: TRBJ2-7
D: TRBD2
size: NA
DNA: TGTGCCAGCAGTTCCCCTGGGCTAGCGGGCTACGAGCAGTACTTC
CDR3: CASSSPGLAGYEQYF

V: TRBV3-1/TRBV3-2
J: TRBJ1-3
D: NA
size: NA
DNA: TGTGCCAGCAGCCTGGGCAGGGTTGGAAACACCATATATTTT
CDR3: CASSLGRVGNTIYF

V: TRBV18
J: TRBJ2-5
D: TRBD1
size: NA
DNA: TGTGCCAGCTCACCACGGACAGGGCAAGAGACCCAGTACTTC
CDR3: CASSPRTGQETQYF

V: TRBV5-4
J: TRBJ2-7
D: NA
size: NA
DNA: TGTGCCAGCAGCACCGCAGGACACTCCTACGAGCAGTACTTC
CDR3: CASSTAGHSYEQYF

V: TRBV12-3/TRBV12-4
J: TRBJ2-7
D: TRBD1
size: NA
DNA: TGTGCCAGCACCATGACAGGGTACTACGAGCAGTACTTC
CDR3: CASTMTGYYEQYF

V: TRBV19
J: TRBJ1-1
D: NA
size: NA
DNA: TGTGCCAGTAGTATAGGTGACTTCGGGGCTTTCTTT
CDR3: CASSIGDFGAFF

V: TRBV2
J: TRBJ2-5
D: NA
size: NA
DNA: TGTGCCAGCAGTCGGGGGTGGGAGACCCAGTACTTC
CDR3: CASSRGWETQYF

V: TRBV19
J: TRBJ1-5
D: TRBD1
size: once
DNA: TGTGCCAGTAGTATAGCGACAGGGGGCGCGAGGCAGCCCCAGCATTTT
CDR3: CASSIATGGARQPQHF

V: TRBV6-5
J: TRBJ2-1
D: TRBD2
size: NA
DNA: TGTGCCAGCAGTTACGTGGGGGGGTCTTCGGATGAGCAGTTCTTC
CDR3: CASSYVGGSSDEQFF

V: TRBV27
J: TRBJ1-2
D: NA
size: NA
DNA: TGTGCCAGCAGTGGGGGCAGGGGCCCCTTGTCGGATGGCTACACCTTC
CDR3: CASSGGRGPLSDGYTF

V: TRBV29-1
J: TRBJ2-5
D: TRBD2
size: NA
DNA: TGCAGCGTTCTTAGCGGGGGAGAGACCCAGTACTTC
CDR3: CSVLSGGETQYF

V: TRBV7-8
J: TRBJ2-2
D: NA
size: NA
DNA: TGTGCCAGCAGCCCATATGGGGGCGACACCGGGGAGCTGTTTTTT
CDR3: CASSPYGGDTGELFF

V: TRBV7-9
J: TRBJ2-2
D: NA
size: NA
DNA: TGTGCCAGCAGCTATACAGAGGGTTGGGACACCGGGGAGCTGTTTTTT
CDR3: CASSYTEGWDTGELFF

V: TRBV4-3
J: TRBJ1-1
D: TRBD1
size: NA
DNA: TGCGCCAGCCAGGGACAGGGCACTGAAGCTTTCTTT
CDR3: CASQGQGTEAFF

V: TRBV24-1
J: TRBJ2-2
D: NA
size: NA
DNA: TGTGCCACCAGTGACCCCGCTACCCCTACCGGGGAGCTGTTTTTT
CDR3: CATSDPATPTGELFF

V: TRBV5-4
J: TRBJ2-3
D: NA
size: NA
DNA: TGTGCCAGCAGCTTGGAGGGGGGGGTCTTGGCTGATACGCAGTATTTT
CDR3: CASSLEGGVLADTQYF

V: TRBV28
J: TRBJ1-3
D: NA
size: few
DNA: TGTGCCAGCAGTTTACTAGGGGCTGCTGGAAACACCATATATTTT
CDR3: CASSLLGAAGNTIYF

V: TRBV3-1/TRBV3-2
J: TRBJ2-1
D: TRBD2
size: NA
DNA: TGTGCCAGCAGCCAATTCCCCCCAAGCGGGAGTGGCGGGGGTCCGTTCTTC
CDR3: CASSQFPPSGSGGGPFF

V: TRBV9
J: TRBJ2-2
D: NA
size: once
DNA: TGTGCCAGCAGCGTAGTAGAGAACACCGGGGAGCTGTTTTTT
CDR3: CASSVVENTGELFF

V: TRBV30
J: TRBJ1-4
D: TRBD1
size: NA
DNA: TGTGCCCGGGACAGTCGGCGGGCTGAAAAACTGTTTTTT
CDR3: CARDSRRAEKLFF

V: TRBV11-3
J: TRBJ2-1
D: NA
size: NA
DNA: TGTGCCAGCAGCTTGGCGGGAAACAATGAGCAGTTCTTC
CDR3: CASSLAGNNEQFF

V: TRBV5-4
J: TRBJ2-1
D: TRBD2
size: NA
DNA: TGTGCCAGCAGCTTGGGGACTAGCGGGAGGTATTCCTACAATGAGCAGTTCTTC
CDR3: CASSLGTSGRYSYNEQFF

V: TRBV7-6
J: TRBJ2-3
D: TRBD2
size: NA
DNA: TGTGCCAGCAGCCCCCGGGGACTAGCGGGAGGCTTCAGCACAGATACGCAGTATTTT
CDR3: CASSPRGLAGGFSTDTQYF

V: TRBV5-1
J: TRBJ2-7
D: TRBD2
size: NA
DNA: TGCGCCAGCAGCTTGGAACTAGCGGGCGAGCAGTACTTC
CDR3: CASSLELAGEQYF

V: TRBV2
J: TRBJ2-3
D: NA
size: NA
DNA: TGTGCCAGCAGTGCTTGGGCCGCCCGGGATACGCAGTATTTT
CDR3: CASSAWAARDTQYF

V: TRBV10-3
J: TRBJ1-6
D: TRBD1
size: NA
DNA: TGTGCCATCACCGCCGGGACAGGGGGGGGCGCGTCACCCCTCCACTTT
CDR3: CAITAGTGGGASPLHF

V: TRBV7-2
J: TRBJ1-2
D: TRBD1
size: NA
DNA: TGTGCCAGCAGCCCCGAACAGGGGGCGCGTGGCTACACCTTC
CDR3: CASSPEQGARGYTF

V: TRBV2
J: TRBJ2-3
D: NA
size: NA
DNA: TGTGCCAGCAGTGAAGGGCGGAGAGGGAGAAACAGCGCGGGGCAGTATTTT
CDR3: CASSEGRRGRNSAGQYF

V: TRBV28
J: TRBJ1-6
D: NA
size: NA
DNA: TGTGCCAGCAGTGCATACTTGGCGGCCCTCCACTTT
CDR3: CASSAYLAALHF

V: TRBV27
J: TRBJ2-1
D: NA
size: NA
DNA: TGTGCCAGCAGTTTATGGGGTCAGGGGGGCTATGAGCAGTTCTTC
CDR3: CASSLWGQGGYEQFF